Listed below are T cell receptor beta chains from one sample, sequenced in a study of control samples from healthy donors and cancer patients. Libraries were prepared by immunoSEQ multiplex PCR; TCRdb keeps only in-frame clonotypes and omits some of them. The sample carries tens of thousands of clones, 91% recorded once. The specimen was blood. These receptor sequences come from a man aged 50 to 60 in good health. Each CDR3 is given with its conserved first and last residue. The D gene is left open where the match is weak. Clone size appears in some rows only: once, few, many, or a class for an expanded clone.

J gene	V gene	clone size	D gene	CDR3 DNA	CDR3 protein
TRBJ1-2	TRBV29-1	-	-	TGCAGCGTGCCCTCCGGACTGGTTCTAGGTGGCTACACCTTC	CSVPSGLVLGGYTF
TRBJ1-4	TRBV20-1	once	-	TGCAGTGCTAGCCAAGATGAAAAACTGTTTTTT	CSASQDEKLFF
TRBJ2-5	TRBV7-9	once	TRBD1	TGTGCCAGCAGCTTAGTCGGAGACAGACAGGGAAGGGTAGCCCAGTACTTC	CASSLVGDRQGRVAQYF
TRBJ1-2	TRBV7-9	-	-	TGTGCCAGCAGTCCTGCGGCCAACTATGGCTACACCTTC	CASSPAANYGYTF
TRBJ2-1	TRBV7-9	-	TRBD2	TGTGCCAGCAGCCCTTCCGGGACTAGCGGGGGTCTGATACACAATGAGCAGTTCTTC	CASSPSGTSGGLIHNEQFF
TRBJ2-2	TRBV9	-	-	TGTGCCAGCAGCGCTACCGGGGTCGCCACCGGGGAGCTGTTTTTT	CASSATGVATGELFF
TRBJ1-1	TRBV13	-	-	TGTGCCAGCAGCTTCCGGACAAAGGGAGACAGGGCTTTCTTT	CASSFRTKGDRAFF
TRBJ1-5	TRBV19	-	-	TGTGCCAGTAGTATACTGTCACAGAATAGCAATCAGCCCCAGCATTTT	CASSILSQNSNQPQHF
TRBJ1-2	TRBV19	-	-	TGTGCCAGCGCTTTGGCGGGGAGAAACTATGGCTACACCTTC	CASALAGRNYGYTF
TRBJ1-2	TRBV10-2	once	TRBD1	TGCGCCAGCAGCTCCGGGACAGGAGGTGGCTACACCTTC	CASSSGTGGGYTF
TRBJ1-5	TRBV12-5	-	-	TGTGCTAGTGGCCTCGACATCGGCAATCAGCCCCAGCATTTT	CASGLDIGNQPQHF
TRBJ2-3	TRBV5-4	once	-	TGTGCCAGCACGGCGACTAGCACAGATACGCAGTATTTT	CASTATSTDTQYF
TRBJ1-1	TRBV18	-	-	TGTGCCAGCTCAGACACCCGGACGGGTGAAGCTTTCTTT	CASSDTRTGEAFF
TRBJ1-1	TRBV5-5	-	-	TGTGCCAGCTTTCCGTCCGGTTGGGTGAACACTGAAGCTTTCTTT	CASFPSGWVNTEAFF
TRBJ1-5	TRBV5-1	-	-	TGCGCCAGCAGGGAGGGGAGGGGTCAGCCCCAGCATTTT	CASREGRGQPQHF